The text below deals with one T cell receptor beta chain. Its antigen is unidentified. Preparation of TRB cDNA libraries relied on 5' RACE carrying UMI labels. With the 5' RACE reads reprocessed, TCRdb shows one record per CDR3 protein and no DNA. The table gives 75,000 to 100,000 distinct CDR3 sequences; the top ten clones make up less than 1.1% of it. Germline V gives CDR1 SGHKS, CDR2 YYEKEE (reference sequence). The CDR3 runs 11 residues. The data derive from a study of CXCR3-negative and CXCR3-positive naive CD8 T cells. Overall study results and limits: For the naive subsets, surface CD5 was similar, and TCR strength was inferred from TRB CDR3 properties. CXCR3-positive naive cells had more hydrophobic TRB CDR3s than CXCR3-negative naive cells. CXCR3 expression partially decreased after cryopreservation; most assays used fresh PBMCs. Researchers reported similar TRBV-TRBJ usage in naive CXCR3-negative and CXCR3-positive cells, though memory differed.

The naive CD8+ gate required CD45RO-CCR7+CD27+CD95- phenotype. Material for sequencing was naive CXCR3+ CD8+ T cells from blood. Described subset: CD45RO-CCR7+CD27+CD95- naive CD8+ T cells expressing CXCR3 (TNR3+). This chain joins TRBV5-5 and TRBJ2-1. This sequence originates from a human donor in good health. Some clones in this sample may be carry-over from other donors' samples. CDR3 loop: CASSLKVEQFF.